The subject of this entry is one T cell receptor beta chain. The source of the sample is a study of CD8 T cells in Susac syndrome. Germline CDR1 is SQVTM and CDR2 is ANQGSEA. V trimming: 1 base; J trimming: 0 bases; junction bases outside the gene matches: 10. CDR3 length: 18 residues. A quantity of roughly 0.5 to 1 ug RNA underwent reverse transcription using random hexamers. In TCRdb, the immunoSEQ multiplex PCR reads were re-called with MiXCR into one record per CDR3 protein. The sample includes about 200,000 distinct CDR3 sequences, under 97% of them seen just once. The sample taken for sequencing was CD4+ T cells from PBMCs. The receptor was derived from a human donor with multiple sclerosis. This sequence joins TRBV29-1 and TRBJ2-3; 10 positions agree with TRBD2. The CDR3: CSVEGGWLAGVSTDTQYF. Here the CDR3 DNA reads TGCAGCGTTGAAGGAGGTTGGCTAGCGGGGGTTAGCACAGATACGCAGTATTTT.